One sample yielded the 14 T cell receptor beta chains listed below, sequenced in a study of cytomegalovirus exposure and HLA in healthy donors. It was with 60 Vbeta and 13 Jbeta primers that the PCR ran. Data came from immunoSEQ multiplex PCR; TCRdb stores just in-frame clones and leaves some out. Among around 130,000 clones listed, around 83% were seen once. Sequenced: PBMCs. Receptors originate from a girl between 2 and 10 years old in good health and CMV-seronegative.

The V call is TRBV7-2, the J call TRBJ2-2; D is uncertain. The germline V and J ends were trimmed by 5 bases and 5 bases, with 12 bases remaining between them. Germline CDR1 and CDR2: SGHTA and FQGNSA. This CDR3 is built from 14 residues. The CDR3 loop reads CASSHKRSTGELFF. Here the CDR3 DNA reads TGTGCCAGCAGCCACAAACGGAGTACCGGGGAGCTGTTTTTT.

V and J are TRBV5-1 and TRBJ2-3; 9 bases agree with TRBD1. CDR1 is SGHRS, CDR2 YFSETQ, per germline. The CDR3 totals 15 residues. With 1 base clipped from V and 4 bases from J, the junction kept 4 bases outside the gene matches. CDR3 DNA sequence: TGCGCCAGCAGCTTGTGGGACAGGGACGCAGATACGCAGTATTTT. Translated, it gives CASSLWDRDADTQYF.

V is TRBV4-1 and J is TRBJ2-3; 14 positions match TRBD2. CDR1 is MGHRA, CDR2 YSYEKL, per germline. This CDR3 region has 18 residues. The junction had 7 bases not matched to a gene; V was cut back by 4 bases and J by 1 base. The CDR3, as DNA: TGCGCCAGCAGCCGAGCTGGACTAGCGGGAGGCCGCACAGATACGCAGTATTTT. Translating gives CASSRAGLAGGRTDTQYF.

The V call is TRBV27, the J call TRBJ1-5, with 7 bases lining up with TRBD1. V shed 3 bases, J shed 4 bases, and the junction held 6 bases outside the gene matches. Germline V CDR1 and CDR2: MNHEY, SMNVEV (reference sequence). The CDR3 contains 15 residues. CDR3: CASSFGTDKNQPQHF. The CDR3 nucleotides read TGTGCCAGCAGTTTCGGGACAGACAAAAATCAGCCCCAGCATTTT.

This chain links TRBV7-9 with TRBJ1-5; TRBD1 matches at 12 bases. The V gene's germline CDR1 is SEHNR and CDR2 FQNEAQ (reference sequence). There are 15 residues in the CDR3. The V gene end was trimmed by 6 bases and the J gene end by 12 bases; junction bases not matched to a gene: 12. CDR3 residues: CASSKTGTGGWGQHF. The CDR3 bases are TGTGCCAGCAGTAAAACCGGGACAGGGGGCTGGGGCCAGCATTTT.

The chain joins TRBV29-1 to TRBJ1-1; TRBD1 might be the D (5 bases). The germline V gene has CDR1 SQVTM and CDR2 ANQGSEA. The V end was cut by 6 bases, the J end by 5 bases, with 13 bases between. This CDR3 is 12 amino acids long. CDR3 nucleotides: TGCAGCGTCCCGTCGGGGGGAACTGAAGCTTTCTTT. Translation gives CSVPSGGTEAFF.

This clone showed up just a few times. The chain joins TRBV5-1 to TRBJ2-5, with D possibly matching TRBD1 (5 bases). The J call may be faulty, since TRBJ2-7 better matches the DNA end. Germline loops: CDR1 SGHRS, CDR2 YFSETQ. The length of the CDR3 is 16 residues. In DNA form, the CDR3 reads TGCGCCAGCAGCTTGCGCCCCCAGGGCAGAACCTACGAGCAGTACTTC. It yields the protein CASSLRPQGRTYEQYF.

The J gene is TRBJ1-1, the V gene TRBV5-6; D possibly corresponds to TRBD1 (5 bases). CDR1 is SGHDT and CDR2 is YYEEEE in the germline V gene. V lost 0 bases to trimming and J lost 5 bases, with 14 bases between them. The CDR3 spans 15 residues. This CDR3 reads CASSLEGRARTEAFF. Here the CDR3 DNA reads TGTGCCAGCAGCTTGGAGGGCAGGGCGAGGACTGAAGCTTTCTTT.

The rearrangement uses TRBV6-6 and TRBJ1-5; no clear D. Germline CDR1 is MNHNY and CDR2 is SVGAGI (reference sequence). The CDR3 length is 15 residues. Trimming removed 5 bases from V and 0 bases from J, with 11 bases in between. In DNA, the CDR3 is TGTGCCAGCAGTCTCGGAGGGTATAGCAATCAGCCCCAGCATTTT. Amino acid sequence: CASSLGGYSNQPQHF.

This sequence joins TRBV7-8 and TRBJ1-3; no firm D call. The CDR3 totals 15 residues. Germline CDR1 is SGHVS and CDR2 is FQNEAQ. Between the trimmed V and J ends, which lost 1 base and 0 bases, there was a span of 7 bases. CDR3 nucleotides: TGTGCCAGCAGCTTAGAGCGGAGCTCTGGAAACACCATATATTTT. It yields the protein CASSLERSSGNTIYF.

This clone was detected a few times. The chain has TRBV5-1 and TRBJ2-7; TRBD2 might be the D (5 bases). CDR1 SGHRS and CDR2 YFSETQ come from the germline V gene. The CDR3 contains 14 residues. V shed 6 bases and J shed 7 bases, with 20 bases lying between them. The CDR3 is CASTRASVRGEQYF. The CDR3 nucleotides read TGCGCCAGCACCCGGGCATCCGTTAGAGGGGAGCAGTACTTC.

The chain employs TRBV9 and TRBJ2-2; a possible D gene is TRBD2 (6 bases). Germline loops: CDR1 SGDLS, CDR2 YYNGEE. The CDR3 covers 15 residues. Trimming took off 5 bases at V and 1 base at J, with 12 bases between the two ends. The CDR3 coding sequence is TGTGCCAGCAGGTTGGGGGAGGTGAACACCGGGGAGCTGTTTTTT. Residues: CASRLGEVNTGELFF.

The CDR3 spells CASREREDSEQYF. As DNA, the CDR3 is TGTGCCAGCAGGGAGCGGGAGGACAGCGAGCAGTACTTC. The chain couples TRBV6-4 to TRBJ2-7, with 9 bases that match TRBD2. The germline gives CDR1 MRHNA, CDR2 SNTAGT. The CDR3 extends over 13 amino acids. J gave up 6 bases and V 6 bases, and 6 bases lay outside the gene matches.

This chain connects TRBV5-1 to TRBJ2-7, with 11 nucleotides matching TRBD1. Losses at the gene ends were 7 bases for V and 0 bases for J; bases not matched to a gene: 3. Germline assignment: CDR1 SGHRS and CDR2 YFSETQ. The CDR3 loop spans 14 amino acids. The CDR3 DNA is TGCGCCAGCCGGGGACAGGGGGACTCCTACGAGCAGTACTTC. Translated: CASRGQGDSYEQYF.